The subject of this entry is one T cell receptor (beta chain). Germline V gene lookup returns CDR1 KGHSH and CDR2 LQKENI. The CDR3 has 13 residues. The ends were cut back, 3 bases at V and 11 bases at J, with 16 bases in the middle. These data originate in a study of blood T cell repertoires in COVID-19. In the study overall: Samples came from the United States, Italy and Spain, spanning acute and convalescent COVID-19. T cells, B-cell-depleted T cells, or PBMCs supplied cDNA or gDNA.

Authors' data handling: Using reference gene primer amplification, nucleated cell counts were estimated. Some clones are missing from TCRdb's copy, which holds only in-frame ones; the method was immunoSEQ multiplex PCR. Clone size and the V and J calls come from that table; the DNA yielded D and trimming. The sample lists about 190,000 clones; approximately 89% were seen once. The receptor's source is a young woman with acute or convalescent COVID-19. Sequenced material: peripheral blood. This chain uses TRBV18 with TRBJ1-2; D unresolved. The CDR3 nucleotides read TGTGCCAGCTCACCCAACACAGAAAGAGGGTACACCTTC. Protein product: CASSPNTERGYTF.